The clone carrying this TCR beta chain has ten or more counts. Its specificity is not known. The team produced cDNA through 5'RACE using 10-nucleotide random UMIs. One entry per CDR3 protein, called by TCRdb with MiXCR from the 5' RACE reads. This table holds some 65,000 distinct CDR3 sequences, approximately 4.2% found once. Germline V gene data show CDR1 as DFQATT and CDR2 as SNEGSKA (reference sequence). The V and J ends lost 6 bases and 10 bases, in that order; junction bases with no gene match: 14. There are 15 residues in the CDR3. This sample is drawn from a study of neurological immune-mediated disorders. General study results and limits: None of the CDR3 amino acid sequences in expanded clones turned up in more than one subject, which points to private repertoires in all groups.

The source of this sequence is a man aged 45-65 years with multiple sclerosis. The chain couples TRBV20-1 to TRBJ2-2, with 10 bases matching TRBD2. The sequenced sample consisted of PBMCs. In nucleotides, the CDR3 is TGCAGTGCCGCCAGCAGCGGGGGGGGTACGGTGGAGCTGTTTTTT. This translates into CSAASSGGGTVELFF.